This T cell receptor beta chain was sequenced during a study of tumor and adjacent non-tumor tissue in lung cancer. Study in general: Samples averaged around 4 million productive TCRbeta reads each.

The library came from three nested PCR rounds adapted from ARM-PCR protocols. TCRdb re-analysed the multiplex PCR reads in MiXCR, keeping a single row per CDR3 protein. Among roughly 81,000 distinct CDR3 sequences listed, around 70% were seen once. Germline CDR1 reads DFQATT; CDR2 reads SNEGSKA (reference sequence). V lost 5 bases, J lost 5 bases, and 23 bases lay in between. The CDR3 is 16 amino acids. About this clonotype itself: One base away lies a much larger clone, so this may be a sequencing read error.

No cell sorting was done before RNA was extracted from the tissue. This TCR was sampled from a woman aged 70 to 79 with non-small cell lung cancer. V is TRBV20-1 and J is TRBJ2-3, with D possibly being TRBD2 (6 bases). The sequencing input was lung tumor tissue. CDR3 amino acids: CSAYGSWRLEGDTQYF. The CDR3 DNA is TGCAGTGCTTATGGGTCATGGAGACTAGAGGGAGATACGCAGTATTTT.